The TCR beta chain described here comes from a study of T cell repertoires and HLA-DP antigens. Untouched CD4+ T cells were bead-isolated from PBMC at 95% to 98% purity. The length of the CDR3 is 15 residues. Trimming removed 6 bases from V and 7 bases from J; junction bases left unmatched: 7. Per the germline V gene, CDR1 is SGHTA and CDR2 is FQGTGA. Details on this clone: No antigen is known for it.

Clones were sequenced by immunoSEQ multiplex PCR, and TCRdb holds only the in-frame ones, with some missing. The sample contains approximately 73,000 clones, around three quarters of which appear only once. The sample taken for sequencing was CD4+ T cells from PBMCs. This chain uses TRBV7-3 with TRBJ2-1; 12 bases agree with TRBD2. This sequence was found in a man between 60 and 70 years old in good health and CMV-seronegative. This chain's CDR3 is CASRLGLAGNNEQFF. The CDR3, as DNA: TGTGCCAGCAGACTCGGACTAGCGGGAAATAATGAGCAGTTCTTC.